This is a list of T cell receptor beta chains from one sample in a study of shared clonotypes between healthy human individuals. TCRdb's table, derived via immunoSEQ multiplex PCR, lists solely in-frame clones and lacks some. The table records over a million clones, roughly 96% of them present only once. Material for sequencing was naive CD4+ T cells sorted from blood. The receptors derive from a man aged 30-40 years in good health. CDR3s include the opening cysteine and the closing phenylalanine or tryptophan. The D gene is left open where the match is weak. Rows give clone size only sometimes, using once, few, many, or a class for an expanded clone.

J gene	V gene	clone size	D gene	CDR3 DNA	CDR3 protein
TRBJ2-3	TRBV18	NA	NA	TGTGCCAGCTCATCTCTCCCACCGGGACGGACTAGCACAGATACGCAGTATTTT	CASSSLPPGRTSTDTQYF
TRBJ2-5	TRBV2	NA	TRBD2	TGTGCCAGCAGTGGTCTAGCGGGAAATATCCAGTACTTC	CASSGLAGNIQYF
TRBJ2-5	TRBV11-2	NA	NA	TGTGCCAGCAGCGCCCCCAGTTGGTTCCAAGAGACCCAGTACTTC	CASSAPSWFQETQYF
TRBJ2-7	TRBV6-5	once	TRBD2	TGTGCCAGCAAACAGGGACTAGCGGGGGAGCAGTACTTC	CASKQGLAGEQYF
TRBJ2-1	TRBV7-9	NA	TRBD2	TGTGCCAGCAGCCCCGGGACTAGCGGATACAATGAGCAGTTCTTC	CASSPGTSGYNEQFF
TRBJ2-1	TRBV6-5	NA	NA	TGTGCCAGCAGTTCGCCAGGACTGAGCTCCTACAATGAGCAGTTCTTC	CASSSPGLSSYNEQFF
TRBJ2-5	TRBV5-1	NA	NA	TGCGCCAGCAGCTTGGGATATCGGGAGACCCAGTACTTC	CASSLGYRETQYF
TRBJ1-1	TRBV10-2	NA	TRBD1	TGCGCCAGCAGTCCGACAGGGGCGGAAAACACTGAAGCTTTCTTT	CASSPTGAENTEAFF
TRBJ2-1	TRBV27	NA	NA	TGTGCCAGCAGTTTATCTTACCGGGACAATGAGCAGTTCTTC	CASSLSYRDNEQFF
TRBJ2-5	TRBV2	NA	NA	TGTGCCAGCAGTCGCGAAGGGACGGATCAAGAGACCCAGTACTTC	CASSREGTDQETQYF
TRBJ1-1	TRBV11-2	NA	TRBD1	TGTGCCAGCAGCTCCTACAGGGGGCCGAATGAAGCTTTCTTT	CASSSYRGPNEAFF
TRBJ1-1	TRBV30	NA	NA	TGTGCCTGGAGTGTACTGGGGAACCCTGAAGCTTTCTTT	CAWSVLGNPEAFF
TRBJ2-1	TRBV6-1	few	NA	TGTGCCACCGCCCCTCGGATTTACAATGAGCAGTTCTTC	CATAPRIYNEQFF
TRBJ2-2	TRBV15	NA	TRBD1	TGTGCCACCAGCAGTGGACAGGGGGGTACCGGGGAGCTGTTTTTT	CATSSGQGGTGELFF
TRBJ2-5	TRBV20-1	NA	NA	TGCAGTGCGGGGCAGGAGACCCAGTACTTC	CSAGQETQYF
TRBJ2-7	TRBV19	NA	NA	TGTGCCAGATGCCATTGTTGTAAACGAAGCTCCTACGAGCAGTACTTC	CARCHCCKRSSYEQYF
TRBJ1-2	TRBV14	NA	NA	TGTGCCAGCAGCCTTAAGGGGGGGATTGGCTACACCTTC	CASSLKGGIGYTF
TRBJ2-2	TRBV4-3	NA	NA	TGCGCCAGCAGCCAAGTTGAGGGCACCGGGGAGCTGTTTTTT	CASSQVEGTGELFF
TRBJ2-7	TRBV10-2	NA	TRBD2	TGCGCCAGCCGGACTAGCGGGAGCTCCTACGAGCAGTACTTC	CASRTSGSSYEQYF
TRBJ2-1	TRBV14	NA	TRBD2	TGTGCCAGCAGCCAAGGGACTAGATATGAGCAGTTCTTC	CASSQGTRYEQFF
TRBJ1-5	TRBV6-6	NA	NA	TGTGCCAGCTCGGTCGGAGGGGTGGTTCAGCCCCAGCATTTT	CASSVGGVVQPQHF
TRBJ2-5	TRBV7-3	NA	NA	TGTGCCAGCAGCTTATTGGGCGGCCAAGAGACCCAGTACTTC	CASSLLGGQETQYF
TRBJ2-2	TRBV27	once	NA	TGTGCCAGCAGTCCGACTCCAGGGATCGGGGAGCTGTTTTTT	CASSPTPGIGELFF
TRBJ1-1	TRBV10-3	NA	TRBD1	TGTGCCACCAAGAATCCAACAGGGGGATTCAACACTGAAGCTTTCTTT	CATKNPTGGFNTEAFF
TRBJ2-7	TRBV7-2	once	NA	TGTGCCAGCAGCTTAGTAGGGGCAGCAGCCTACGAGCAGTACTTC	CASSLVGAAAYEQYF
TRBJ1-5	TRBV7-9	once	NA	TGTGCCAGCAGCTTAGCCGCAGGGCCCGCAAGCAATCAGCCCCAGCATTTT	CASSLAAGPASNQPQHF
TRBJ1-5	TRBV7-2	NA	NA	TGTGCCAGCAGCTTAGGGACTTACTGGAACCAGCCCCAGCATTTT	CASSLGTYWNQPQHF
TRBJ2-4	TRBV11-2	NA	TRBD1	TGTGCCAGCAGCCCGGGACAGGGTTCAGGGATACTAGCCAAAAACATTCAGTACTTC	CASSPGQGSGILAKNIQYF
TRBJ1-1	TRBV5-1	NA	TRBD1	TGCGCCAGCAGCTTGGAGGGACAGGGGACTCGCGAAGCTTTCTTT	CASSLEGQGTREAFF
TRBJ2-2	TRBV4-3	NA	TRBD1	TGCGCCAGCAGCACGATGGGACAGTCAAACACCGGGGAGCTGTTTTTT	CASSTMGQSNTGELFF
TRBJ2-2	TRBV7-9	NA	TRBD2	TGTGCCAGCAGCCCTTCGGACCGACTAGCGGGATTTACCGGGGAGCTGTTTTTT	CASSPSDRLAGFTGELFF
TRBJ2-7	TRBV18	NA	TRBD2	TGTGCCAGCTCCCAACTACTAGCGGGGATTACCTACGAGCAGTACTTC	CASSQLLAGITYEQYF
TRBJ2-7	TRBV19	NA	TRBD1	TGTGCCAGTAGTATGTTAGGGGGCGAAGGCGAGCAGTACTTC	CASSMLGGEGEQYF
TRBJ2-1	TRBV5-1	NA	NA	TGCGCCAGCAGCTTTACTAGCTCCTACAATGAGCAGTTCTTC	CASSFTSSYNEQFF
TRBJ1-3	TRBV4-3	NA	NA	TGCGCCAGCAGCCGAAAACAGGGCTCTGGAAACACCATATATTTT	CASSRKQGSGNTIYF
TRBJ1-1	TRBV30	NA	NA	TGTGCCTGGAGCGGGTCCTCCGGGACAGAAGCTTTCTTT	CAWSGSSGTEAFF
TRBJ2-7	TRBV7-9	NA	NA	TGTGCCAGCAGCTTAGGCCAGGTGCCCTACGAGCAGTACTTC	CASSLGQVPYEQYF
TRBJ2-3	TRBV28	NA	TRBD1	TGTGCCAGCAGGGACAGGGTTCCTTATACGCAGTATTTT	CASRDRVPYTQYF
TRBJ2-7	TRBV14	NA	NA	TGTGCCAGCTCGAAGGACTACGAGCAGTACTTC	CASSKDYEQYF
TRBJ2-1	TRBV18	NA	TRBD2	TGTGCCAGCCCCCTAGCGGGAGTGCGGGACCCCTACAATGAGCAGTTCTTC	CASPLAGVRDPYNEQFF